This entry is about one T cell receptor (beta chain). What it recognizes is unknown. This CDR3 is 13 amino acids long. Germline values: CDR1 SGHAT, CDR2 FQDESV (reference sequence). V was trimmed by 1 base and J by 6 bases, leaving 9 bases between them. The data derive from a study of yellow fever vaccine responses in identical twins. TCRdb recomputed calls from the RT-PCR reads with MiXCR, one row per CDR3 protein. The sample includes thousands of distinct CDR3 sequences, roughly 90% of them seen just once. General study results and limits: Reportedly, the response of twins' T cells to the vaccine seemed partly convergent, partly personalized.

The rearrangement links TRBV11-1 to TRBJ1-1; weak D call: TRBD1 (6 bases). The material sequenced was T cells from blood (PBMCs), unsorted or a sorted subset (not recorded which), taken before or after yellow fever vaccination (not recorded which). The TCR was taken from a woman younger than 30 who received the yellow fever vaccine. CDR3 in DNA: TGTGCCAGCAGCTTAGTTGGGGGCGCTGAAGCTTTCTTT. Translation gives CASSLVGGAEAFF.